This T cell receptor beta chain appears in the sequencing data of a study of cytomegalovirus exposure and HLA in healthy donors. Study results and limitations: High sensitivity and specificity were reportedly achieved when the classifier diagnosed cytomegalovirus status.

Trimming removed 3 bases from V and 1 base from J; junction bases left unmatched: 5. Germline-derived CDR1 and CDR2 are MNHEY and SMNVEV (reference sequence). The CDR3 totals 15 residues. The table came from immunoSEQ multiplex PCR; TCRdb's copy has only in-frame clones and leaves some out. The data contain 250,000 to 300,000 clones, roughly 85% of them singletons. Points on this clone: Its antigen is not known.

V and J are TRBV27 and TRBJ2-5, with 7 bases aligning to TRBD2. The receptor was derived from a woman between 18 and 29 years old in good health and CMV-seronegative. Specimen: PBMCs. CDR3 nucleotides: TGTGCCAGCAGTTTGGGCAGGACTAGCCAAGAGACCCAGTACTTC. Its protein is CASSLGRTSQETQYF.